One sample yielded the 27 T cell receptor beta chains listed below, sequenced in a study of T cell changes during pregnancy in multiple sclerosis. Here immunoSEQ multiplex PCR was the method, and the copy in TCRdb shows in-frame clones only, minus some. The data hold 40,000 to 55,000 clones, with 80% to 90% observed a single time. Sequences were derived from CD8+ T cells from peripheral blood mononuclear cells, sampled in the second trimester of pregnancy. All receptors come from a female donor with multiple sclerosis, enrolled in a pregnancy study.

J is TRBJ2-1 and V is TRBV28; maybe TRBD1 (5 bases). The germline V gene encodes CDR1 MDHEN and CDR2 SYDVKM. The CDR3 sequence is 16 residues long. V was pared by 3 bases and J by 6 bases, with 18 bases between. CDR3 in DNA: TGTGCCAGCAGTTTTTCCGGACAACAATTCCCCAATGAGCAGTTCTTC. This encodes CASSFSGQQFPNEQFF.

The gene calls are TRBV27 and TRBJ2-5; 9 bases agree with TRBD2. J was trimmed by 5 bases and V by 5 bases; bases with no gene match: 6. CDR1 and CDR2 from the germline V gene are MNHEY and SMNVEV (reference sequence). The CDR3 is 14 residues long. CDR3 DNA: TGTGCCAGCAGTCCCCGACTAGCGGTTGAGACCCAGTACTTC. It specifies CASSPRLAVETQYF.

The rearrangement links TRBV13 to TRBJ1-2; TRBD1 is a possible D gene (5 bases). Germline V lookup: CDR1 PRHDT, CDR2 FYEKMQ (reference sequence). V gave up 5 bases and J gave up 4 bases, with 11 bases separating them. The CDR3 extends over 13 amino acids. The CDR3 DNA follows: TGTGCCAGCAGCGTTACGGGACTCTATGGCTACACCTTC. Residues: CASSVTGLYGYTF. The complete variable domain, with remaining parts taken from reference TRBV13 and TRBJ1-2, reads AAGVIQSPRHLIKEKRETATLKCYPIPRHDTVYWYQQGPGQDPQFLISFYEKMQSDKGSIPDRFSAQQFSDYHSELNMSSLELGDSALYFCASSVTGLYGYTFGSGTRLTVV.

V is TRBV7-6 and J is TRBJ2-3, with 10 bases fitting TRBD2. This CDR3 is built from 18 residues. Unmatched junction bases numbered 15, after V lost 4 bases and J lost 5 bases. Germline CDR1 and CDR2: SGHVS and FNYEAQ. The chain's CDR3 is CASSSQPTSGKDIDTQYF. CDR3 DNA: TGTGCCAGCAGCTCTCAGCCCACTAGCGGGAAAGATATAGATACGCAGTATTTT.

This clone was picked up one time. The V and J genes are TRBV14 and TRBJ2-1; D is unclear. Trimming left V 4 bases short and J 0 bases short, with 22 bases between. This CDR3 is 19 amino acids long. Germline V gene lookup returns CDR1 SGHDN and CDR2 FVKESK. CDR3: CASSPVAPETTASYNEQFF. The DNA of the CDR3 is TGTGCCAGCAGCCCAGTTGCCCCCGAGACAACCGCCTCCTACAATGAGCAGTTCTTC.

This chain links TRBV30 with TRBJ1-2; unclear D gene. The CDR3 sequence is 15 residues long. CDR1 GTSNPN and CDR2 SVGIG come from the germline V gene (reference sequence). Trimming left V 0 bases short and J 2 bases short, with 13 bases between. The CDR3 sequence is CAWSVLTEINYGYTF. Here the CDR3 DNA reads TGTGCCTGGAGTGTACTTACAGAAATAAACTATGGCTACACCTTC.

The V and J genes are TRBV9 and TRBJ2-3; the D gene is possibly TRBD1 (7 bases). There are 14 residues in the CDR3. Germline CDR1 is SGDLS and CDR2 is YYNGEE. V lost 7 bases and J 0 bases, leaving 12 bases between the germline ends. The CDR3 bases are TGTGCCAGCCAGGGGGGACAGAGCACAGATACGCAGTATTTT. This codes for CASQGGQSTDTQYF.

The DNA of the CDR3 is TGCGCCAGCAGCTTTGAGGCAGGGTCCTACGAGCAGTACTTC. Residues: CASSFEAGSYEQYF. This rearrangement joins TRBV5-1 to TRBJ2-7, with D possibly matching TRBD1 (5 bases). The germline CDR1 and CDR2 sequences are SGHRS and YFSETQ. The CDR3 is 14 residues long. The germline V and J ends were trimmed by 2 bases and 1 base, with 10 bases remaining between them.

This chain connects TRBV9 to TRBJ1-2; a weak D match, TRBD1 (5 bases). Deletions cut 0 bases from V and 4 bases from J, with 16 bases between. Per the germline V gene, CDR1 is SGDLS and CDR2 is YYNGEE. There are 16 residues in the CDR3. The chain's CDR3 is CASSVAGGGDIYGYTF. In DNA, the CDR3 is TGTGCCAGCAGCGTAGCCGGGGGAGGAGACATCTATGGCTACACCTTC.

This chain uses TRBV5-6 with TRBJ1-1; D is undetermined. Germline V CDR1 and CDR2: SGHDT, YYEEEE. The germline V and J ends were trimmed by 3 bases and 0 bases, with 12 bases remaining between them. CDR3 length: 15 amino acids. The CDR3 DNA follows: TGTGCCAGCAGCTACGGACTGAGAATGAACACTGAAGCTTTCTTT. It yields the protein CASSYGLRMNTEAFF.

The rearrangement uses TRBV19 and TRBJ2-7; 11 bases fit TRBD1. Germline V CDR1 and CDR2: LNHDA, SQIVND (reference sequence). This CDR3 contains 15 residues. With 2 bases clipped from V and 3 bases from J, the junction kept 3 bases outside the gene matches. CDR3 in amino acids: CASSIMGQGVYEQYF. The CDR3, as DNA: TGTGCCAGTAGTATAATGGGACAGGGGGTCTACGAGCAGTACTTC.

This chain joins TRBV7-3 and TRBJ2-3, with 8 bases identical to TRBD2. CDR3 length: 16 amino acids. Germline values: CDR1 SGHTA, CDR2 FQGTGA. V was pared by 4 bases and J by 2 bases, with 8 bases of the junction left unmatched. The CDR3 loop reads CASSSSGGGYTDTQYF. The CDR3 DNA sequence: TGTGCCAGCAGCTCCTCTGGCGGGGGGTACACAGATACGCAGTATTTT.

The chain has TRBV27 and TRBJ2-1, with 7 nucleotides matching TRBD2. Germline values: CDR1 MNHEY, CDR2 SMNVEV (reference sequence). The CDR3 contains 12 residues. V lost 6 bases and J lost 12; bases outside the gene matches: 8. The CDR3 reads CASSGDYLAQFF. The CDR3 coding sequence is TGTGCCAGCAGCGGGGACTATCTGGCGCAGTTCTTC.

The V and J genes are TRBV2 and TRBJ2-7, with 9 positions matching TRBD1. Per the germline V gene, CDR1 is SNHLY and CDR2 is FYNNEI. The junction had 9 bases not matched to a gene; V was cut back by 6 bases and J by 6 bases. CDR3 length: 14 amino acids. The CDR3 region has the DNA TGTGCCAGCAGAAGCGACAACAGGGGGCGCGAGCAGTACTTC. Translated, it gives CASRSDNRGREQYF.

As for this clone: The sample contains more than one DNA sequence encoding this CDR3. This chain links TRBV7-3 with TRBJ2-1; D unclear. The CDR3 has 12 amino acids. V lost 2 bases and J lost 9, with 8 bases in between. Germline V CDR1 and CDR2: SGHTA, FQGTGA. The CDR3 protein is CASSLSPGEQFF. The CDR3 bases are TGTGCCAGCAGCTTATCTCCGGGTGAGCAGTTCTTC.

The chain uses TRBV28 and TRBJ1-1, with D perhaps matching TRBD1 (5 bases). There are 13 residues in the CDR3. CDR1 and CDR2 from the germline V gene are MDHEN and SYDVKM. The V and J ends lost 6 bases and 3 bases respectively, with 11 bases between them. CDR3 region: CASSMGGDTEAFF. In DNA form, the CDR3 reads TGTGCCAGCAGCATGGGAGGGGACACTGAAGCTTTCTTT.

The genes are TRBV10-1 and TRBJ2-3, with D perhaps TRBD2 (5 bases). The V end was cut by 3 bases, the J end by 4 bases, with 14 bases between. The CDR3 is 15 residues long. Germline CDR1 reads WNHNN; CDR2 reads SYGVQD (reference sequence). CDR3 sequence reads: CASSERSGRADTQYF. In nucleotides, the CDR3 is TGCGCCAGCAGTGAACGAAGCGGAAGGGCAGATACGCAGTATTTT.

The chain has TRBV27 and TRBJ2-7; a possible D gene is TRBD1 (6 bases). CDR1 and CDR2 (germline): MNHEY, SMNVEV (reference sequence). Trimming pared 3 bases from V and 5 bases from J, leaving 11 bases between. The CDR3 runs 13 residues. CDR3 sequence reads: CASSFRGSDEQYF. CDR3 DNA: TGTGCCAGCAGTTTCAGGGGCAGCGACGAGCAGTACTTC.

The CDR3 DNA reads TGTGCCAGCAGCTTAGGAGGGACAGGGGGCGGCTACACCTTC. Its protein product is CASSLGGTGGGYTF. The chain links TRBV7-9 to TRBJ1-2; 12 bases fit TRBD1. This CDR3 contains 14 residues. The germline CDR1 and CDR2 sequences are SEHNR and FQNEAQ (reference sequence). Trimming cost V 1 base and J 8 bases; bases outside gene matches: 2.

The rearrangement joins TRBV28 to TRBJ2-1; TRBD2 matches 10 bases. J was trimmed by 7 bases and V by 6 bases; bases with no gene match: 12. The CDR3 has 16 amino acids. Looked up from germline, CDR1 is MDHEN and CDR2 is SYDVKM. The CDR3 reads CASSPDRIAGGNEQFF. In nucleotides, the CDR3 is TGTGCCAGCAGCCCTGATCGGATAGCGGGGGGTAATGAGCAGTTCTTC.

V usage is TRBV7-8 and J usage is TRBJ1-1, with 10 bases identical to TRBD1. The V gene's germline CDR1 is SGHVS and CDR2 FQNEAQ. This CDR3 comprises 15 residues. V shed 6 bases and J 0 bases; nucleotides not matched to a gene: 4. The CDR3 sequence is CASSLGQGMNTEAFF. CDR3 DNA: TGTGCCAGCAGTTTGGGACAGGGGATGAACACTGAAGCTTTCTTT.

The chain links TRBV14 to TRBJ2-2; tentative D call: TRBD1 (6 bases). Germline V gene lookup returns CDR1 SGHDN and CDR2 FVKESK. The CDR3 loop spans 15 amino acids. V was pared by 7 bases and J by 6 bases, with 18 bases between. The CDR3 here is CASNVGGLSAGELFF. In DNA, the CDR3 is TGTGCCAGCAACGTAGGGGGTTTAAGTGCCGGGGAGCTGTTTTTT.

The chain links TRBV11-3 to TRBJ1-6, with 7 bases that match TRBD1. J was trimmed by 4 bases and V by 7 bases; bases with no gene match: 7. The CDR3 is made up of 15 amino acids. Germline V gene data show CDR1 as SGHNT and CDR2 as YENEEA. As DNA, the CDR3 is TGTGCCAGCACCACCCGGGACAGATATAATTCACCCCTCCACTTT. It specifies CASTTRDRYNSPLHF. Full variable domain (rest looked up from reference TRBV11-3 and TRBJ1-6): EAGVVQSPRYKIIEKKQPVAFWCNPISGHNTLYWYLQNLGQGPELLIRYENEEAVDDSQLPKDRFSAERLKGVDSTLKIQPAELGDSAVYLCASTTRDRYNSPLHFGNGTRLTVT.

The chain uses TRBV2 and TRBJ1-4; no clear D gene. There are 14 residues in the CDR3. V was trimmed by 6 bases and J by 8 bases, leaving 16 bases between them. Germline CDR1 is SNHLY and CDR2 is FYNNEI. DNA for the CDR3: TGTGCCAGCAGGCCGTCGAGGGTTTGGGAAAAACTGTTTTTT. It yields the protein CASRPSRVWEKLFF.

The chain recombines TRBV9 with TRBJ2-7; 8 bases fit TRBD1. The CDR3 runs to 17 residues. CDR1 and CDR2 (germline): SGDLS, YYNGEE. V gave up 3 bases and J gave up 1 base; unmatched junction bases: 12. Written as DNA, the CDR3 is TGTGCCAGCAGCGCCCAGACCGGGACAGGAGCTTCCTACGAGCAGTACTTC. It yields the protein CASSAQTGTGASYEQYF.

As DNA, the CDR3 is TGCGCCAGCAGAGACGACAGTATCTCTGAAGCTTTCTTT. Residues: CASRDDSISEAFF. V gene TRBV10-2 combines with J gene TRBJ1-1; D may be TRBD1 (5 bases). Germline CDR1 WSHSY, CDR2 SAAADI. Trimming left V 6 bases short and J 6 bases short, with 14 bases between. The CDR3 runs 13 residues.

This clone was observed once. V is TRBV10-1 and J is TRBJ1-4; weak D call: TRBD1 (6 bases). V lost 6 bases, J lost 8 bases, and 7 bases lay in between. Germline lookup yields CDR1 WNHNN and CDR2 SYGVQD (reference sequence). This CDR3 has 11 amino acids. The CDR3 protein is CASRGQEKLFF. The CDR3 region has the DNA TGCGCCAGCAGAGGACAGGAAAAACTGTTTTTT.